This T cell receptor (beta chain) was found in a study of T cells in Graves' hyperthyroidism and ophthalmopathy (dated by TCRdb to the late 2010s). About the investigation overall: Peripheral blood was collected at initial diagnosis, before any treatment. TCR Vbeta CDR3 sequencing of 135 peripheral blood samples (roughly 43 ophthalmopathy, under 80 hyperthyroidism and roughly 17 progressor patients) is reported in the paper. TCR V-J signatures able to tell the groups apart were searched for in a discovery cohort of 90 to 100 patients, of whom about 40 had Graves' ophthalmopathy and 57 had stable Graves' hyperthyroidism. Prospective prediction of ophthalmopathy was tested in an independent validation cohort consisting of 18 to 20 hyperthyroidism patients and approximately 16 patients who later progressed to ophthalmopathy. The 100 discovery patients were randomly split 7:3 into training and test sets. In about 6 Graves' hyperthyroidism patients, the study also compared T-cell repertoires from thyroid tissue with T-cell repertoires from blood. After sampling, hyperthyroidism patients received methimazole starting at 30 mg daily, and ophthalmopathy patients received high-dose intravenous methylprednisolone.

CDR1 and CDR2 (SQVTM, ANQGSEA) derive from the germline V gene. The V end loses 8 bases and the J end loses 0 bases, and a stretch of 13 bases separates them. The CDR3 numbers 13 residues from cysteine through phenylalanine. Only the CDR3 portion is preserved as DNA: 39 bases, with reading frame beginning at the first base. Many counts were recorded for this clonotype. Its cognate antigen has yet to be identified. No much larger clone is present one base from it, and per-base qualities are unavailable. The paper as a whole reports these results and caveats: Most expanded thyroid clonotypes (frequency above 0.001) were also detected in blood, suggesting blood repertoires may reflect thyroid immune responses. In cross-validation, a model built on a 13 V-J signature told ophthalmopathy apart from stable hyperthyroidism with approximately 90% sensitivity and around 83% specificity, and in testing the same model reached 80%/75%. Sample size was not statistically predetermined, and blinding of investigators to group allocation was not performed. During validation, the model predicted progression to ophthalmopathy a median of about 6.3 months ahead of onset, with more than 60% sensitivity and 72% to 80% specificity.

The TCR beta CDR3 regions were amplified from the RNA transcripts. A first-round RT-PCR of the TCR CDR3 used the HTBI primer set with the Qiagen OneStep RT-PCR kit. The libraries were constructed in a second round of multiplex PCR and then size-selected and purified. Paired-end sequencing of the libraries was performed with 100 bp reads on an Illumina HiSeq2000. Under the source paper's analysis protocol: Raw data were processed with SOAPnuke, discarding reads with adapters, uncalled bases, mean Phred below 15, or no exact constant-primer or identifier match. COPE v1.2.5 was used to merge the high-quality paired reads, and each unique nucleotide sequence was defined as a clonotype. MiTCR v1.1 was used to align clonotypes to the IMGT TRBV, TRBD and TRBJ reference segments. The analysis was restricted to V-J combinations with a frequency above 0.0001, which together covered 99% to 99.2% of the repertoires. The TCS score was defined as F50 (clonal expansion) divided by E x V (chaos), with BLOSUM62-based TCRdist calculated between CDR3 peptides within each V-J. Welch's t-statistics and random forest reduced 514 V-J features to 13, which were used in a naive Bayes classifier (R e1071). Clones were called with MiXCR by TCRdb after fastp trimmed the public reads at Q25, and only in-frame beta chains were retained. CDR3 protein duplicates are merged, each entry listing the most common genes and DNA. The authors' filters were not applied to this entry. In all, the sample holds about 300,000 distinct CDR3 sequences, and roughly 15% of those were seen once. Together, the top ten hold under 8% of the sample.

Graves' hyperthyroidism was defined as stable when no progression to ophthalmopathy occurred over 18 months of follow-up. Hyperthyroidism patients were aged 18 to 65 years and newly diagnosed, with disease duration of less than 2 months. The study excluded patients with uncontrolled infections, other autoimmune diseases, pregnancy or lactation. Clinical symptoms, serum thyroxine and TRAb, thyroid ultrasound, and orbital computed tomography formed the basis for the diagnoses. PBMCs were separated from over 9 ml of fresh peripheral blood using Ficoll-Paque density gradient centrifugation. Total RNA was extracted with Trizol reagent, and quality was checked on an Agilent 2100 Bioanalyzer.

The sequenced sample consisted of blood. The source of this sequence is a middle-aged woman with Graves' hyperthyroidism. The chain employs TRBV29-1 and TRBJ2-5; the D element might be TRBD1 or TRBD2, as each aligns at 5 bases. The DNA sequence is TGCAGCACCCTGGGACGGAACCAAGAGACCCAGTACTTC. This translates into CSTLGRNQETQYF.